This TCR beta chain was obtained from a study of shared clonotypes between healthy human individuals. Study-wide findings and caveats: When naive CD4 clonotypes were compared across several donors, about 4.8% were shared.

The CDR3 is 16 residues long. Germline CDR1 is SGHTA and CDR2 is FQGNSA. Trimming removed 4 bases from V and 2 bases from J; junction bases left unmatched: 7. The test was conducted at deep level. Profiled with immunoSEQ multiplex PCR; TCRdb holds only in-frame clones, not every one. Of over 950,000 clones listed, approximately 77% are singletons. HIV-negative, healthy adults without recent acute infections or vaccinations were the donors. As for this clone: What it binds is not known.

The gene calls are TRBV7-2 and TRBJ2-7; the match to TRBD2 covers 11 bases. This receptor was obtained from a man aged 18 to 30 in good health. Some clones in this sample may be carry-over from other donors' samples. The material sequenced was memory CD4+ T cells from PBMCs. Sample subset: CD45RA-negative fraction. In nucleotides, the CDR3 is TGTGCCAGCAGCTCCGGACCGGGACTAGCGGCCTACGAGCAGTACTTC. It encodes CASSSGPGLAAYEQYF.